This T cell receptor beta chain comes out of a study of identical twins (dated by TCRdb to between 2015 and 2016). Regarding the study in general: To test whether fetal clonotypes persist, this study deep-sequenced TCR alpha and beta repertoires from monozygotic twins, from unrelated adults of various ages, and from cord blood. Replicate twin experiments were performed at different times using different library preparation protocols to rule out contamination. Beyond this particular receptor, the publication reports: The excess sharing between twins in beta out-of-frame sequences was weaker because fewer shared sequences reduced the signal-to-noise ratio. Zero-insertion analyses could be partly confounded by invariant T cells such as MAIT and iNKT, although diverse VJ usage argued against such confounding for most clonotypes. In monozygotic twins, out-of-frame TCR alpha sharing was systematically underestimated by recombination models, although the models agreed with sharing between unrelated individuals. Abundant cord blood beta clonotypes carried fewer insertions; young adult naive repertoires showed a weaker similar trend, while memory repertoires showed none. Because the same donors could not be followed over many years, the conclusions depended on cross-sectional statistical analysis. Compared with coincidental sharing between unrelated individuals, an excess of low generation-probability sequences was observed among out-of-frame TCR alpha sequences shared between twins.

All donors were healthy Caucasians. The twin cohort consisted of three pairs of female monozygotic twins, all aged roughly 18 to 30 years. Peripheral blood mononuclear cells were used as the source from which RNA for TCR libraries was isolated. The library was prepared using 5' RACE. The run used an Illumina HiSeq 2000. A universal primer binding site was introduced by template switching, and a unique molecular identifier was present in the final cDNA, enabling accurate counting of TCR cDNA molecules. First-strand cDNA for TCR alpha and beta chains was synthesized from specific primers in the conserved constant-segment region. To control for contamination, every cDNA library carried two barcodes: a SMART-Mk sample barcode plus Illumina barcodes. TruSeq adapter sequences, together with Illumina sample barcodes, were added in two successive PCR steps. The Illumina HiSeq platform was used with custom primers to sequence TCR alpha and beta cDNA libraries. As for the original processing: MiGEC processed the raw reads to extract unique molecular identifiers, while MiXCR was used to determine the CDR3 positions. For each individual, recombination models were inferred using an EM algorithm with the repgenHMM and IGoR tools. Shared clonotypes were analyzed with the tcR package in R, and sharing was normalized by the product of cloneset sizes. To study raw recombination without the effects of thymic and clonal selection, out-of-frame nonproductive sequences were analyzed. The public sequencing data were trimmed at Q25 with fastp and processed into clonotypes with MiXCR by TCRdb, which kept only in-frame beta chains. Rows with a matching CDR3 protein are joined into one entry that keeps the most common DNA and genes. The V and J calls shown here were made by TCRdb, not taken from the authors' results. This sample lists approximately 680,000 distinct CDR3 sequences; about 7% were detected once. Of the sample, 1.6% is held by the ten largest clones.

In regard to this clonotype: This clone's antigen is unknown. Per-nucleotide qualities are absent, and no much larger clonotype sits a single base away.

In addition, the sample was reused for a study of yellow fever vaccine responses in identical twins. The second study, in turn, reports: The T cell response to vaccination in identical twins was reported by the authors to appear partly convergent and partly personalized. The study precisely tracked vaccine-responding T cell clones in identical twins.

Sequences were obtained from PBMCs. This TCR derives from a woman aged 18 to 35 in good health.

The nucleotide sequence is given as TGTGCCAGCAGCTTAGATGGGGAGAAGACCGGGGAGCTGTTTTTT. It codes for CASSLDGEKTGELFF. The chain couples TRBV7-2 to TRBJ2-2; the D gene is perhaps TRBD2, on 5 matching bases. The CDR3 sequence holds 15 residues, the cysteine and phenylalanine included. The only DNA kept is the CDR3, 45 bases in frame from the first base. Relative to germline, V is 1 base shorter and J is 5 bases shorter, with 11 bases between their ends. Taken from the germline V gene, the CDR1 and CDR2 loops are SGHTA and FQGNSA.